This T cell receptor (beta chain) is from a study of beta chain features in type 1 diabetes. Notes on the study in general: All four CD4+ subsets from Type 1 diabetes patients carried moderately but significantly shorter TCRB CDR3s. Cells with high TCR expression could be over-represented when cDNA is sequenced. Short templates might get an advantage during PCR, and this would be equal in patients and controls.

The CDR3 spans 14 residues. The V gene's germline CDR1 is SQVTM and CDR2 ANQGSEA. V lost 4 bases, J lost 0 bases, and 11 bases lay in between. This clone has only a few counts. What it recognizes is unknown. The entirety of the isolated RNA underwent reverse transcription, so expressed TCRB transcripts were sequenced. Assay: immunoSEQ multiplex PCR; the TCRdb copy retains only in-frame clones and omits some. The sample gives about 120,000 clones, roughly 17% of which show up once; about 2.5% is in the top ten. This chain links TRBV29-1 with TRBJ2-3; D is undetermined. The receptor's source is a man under 40 with type 1 diabetes. The source material was central memory CD4+ T cells from blood. The CDR3 here is CSVGIGSSTDTQYF. CDR3 DNA sequence: TGCAGCGTTGGAATTGGCAGCAGCACAGATACGCAGTATTTT.